Listed below are T cell receptor beta chains from one sample, sequenced in a study of vaccination and CD4 T cells after COVID-19. MiXCR, applied by TCRdb to the PCR reads, yields one record per CDR3 protein. The sample includes tens of thousands of distinct CDR3 sequences, 45% to 65% of them seen just once. These TCRs are of unknown antigen specificity. Material for sequencing was CD4+ T cells from blood, cultured in vitro. The receptors come from a human donor who had recovered from COVID-19. Each CDR3 is given with its conserved first and last residue. D genes are given only for firm matches. Size is stated for part of the rows, as once, few or many counts, or as a class when the clone is expanded.

clone_size: few; v_call: TRBV11-2; d_call: TRBD1; j_call: TRBJ1-5; cdr3_nt: TGTGCCAGCAGCTACATGGGACAGGAGACTTATAGCAATCAGCCCCAGCATTTT; cdr3_aa: CASSYMGQETYSNQPQHF
clone_size: -; v_call: TRBV7-8; d_call: TRBD1; j_call: TRBJ2-1; cdr3_nt: TGTGCCAGCATCGCCTCGACGGGGACAGGGATGTACAATGAGCAGTTCTTC; cdr3_aa: CASIASTGTGMYNEQFF
clone_size: -; v_call: TRBV6-1; d_call: TRBD2; j_call: TRBJ2-3; cdr3_nt: TGTGCCAGCAGTGAAGCGCTAGCGGGGCCAGATACGCAGTATTTT; cdr3_aa: CASSEALAGPDTQYF
clone_size: -; v_call: TRBV6-1; d_call: -; j_call: TRBJ1-6; cdr3_nt: TGTGCCAGCAGCGAAGGACAGTATAATTCACCCCTCCACTTT; cdr3_aa: CASSEGQYNSPLHF
clone_size: -; v_call: TRBV5-1; d_call: -; j_call: TRBJ1-6; cdr3_nt: TGCGCCAGCAGCTCGACAGGCGCCGGGGAGGCCCTCCACTTT; cdr3_aa: CASSSTGAGEALHF
clone_size: few; v_call: TRBV27; d_call: -; j_call: TRBJ1-5; cdr3_nt: TGTGCCAGCAGACGGACCGCCAGCAATCAGCCCCAGCATTTT; cdr3_aa: CASRRTASNQPQHF
clone_size: -; v_call: TRBV21-1; d_call: -; j_call: TRBJ2-1; cdr3_nt: TGTGCCAGCAGCAAATCCGATAGCGGCGGGGAGTACAATGAGCAGTTCTTC; cdr3_aa: CASSKSDSGGEYNEQFF
clone_size: few; v_call: TRBV7-3; d_call: TRBD2; j_call: TRBJ2-5; cdr3_nt: TGTGCCAGCAGCAAAGCAGGGACTAGCAGAGAGACCCAGTACTTC; cdr3_aa: CASSKAGTSRETQYF
clone_size: -; v_call: TRBV19; d_call: TRBD1; j_call: TRBJ1-2; cdr3_nt: TGTGCCAGTAGCCCAACAGGGGGCGTGGGCTATGGCTACACCTTC; cdr3_aa: CASSPTGGVGYGYTF
clone_size: few; v_call: TRBV19; d_call: -; j_call: TRBJ1-5; cdr3_nt: TGTGCCAGTAGTCCTCAGGAGTATAGCAATCAGCCCCAGCATTTT; cdr3_aa: CASSPQEYSNQPQHF
clone_size: -; v_call: TRBV20-1; d_call: TRBD1; j_call: TRBJ1-4; cdr3_nt: TGCAGTGCTAGGGGGGACAGAGATGAAAAACTGTTTTTT; cdr3_aa: CSARGDRDEKLFF
clone_size: -; v_call: TRBV12-3/TRBV12-4; d_call: -; j_call: TRBJ1-2; cdr3_nt: TGTGCCAGCAGCCGTCCCGGGACGGCTAACTATGGCTACACCTTC; cdr3_aa: CASSRPGTANYGYTF
clone_size: -; v_call: TRBV7-3; d_call: -; j_call: TRBJ2-1; cdr3_nt: TGTGCCAGCAGCTTGCTCGGACAAGGGGTCAATGAGCAGTTCTTC; cdr3_aa: CASSLLGQGVNEQFF
clone_size: once; v_call: TRBV6-1; d_call: TRBD1; j_call: TRBJ1-6; cdr3_nt: TGTGCCGGCAGTACAGGGGCGGGATATTCACCCCTCCACTTT; cdr3_aa: CAGSTGAGYSPLHF
clone_size: -; v_call: TRBV7-2; d_call: TRBD1; j_call: TRBJ1-2; cdr3_nt: TGTGCCAGCAGCTTAGTCGCAGGGGGCTATTATGGCTACACCTTC; cdr3_aa: CASSLVAGGYYGYTF
clone_size: few; v_call: TRBV11-3; d_call: TRBD1; j_call: TRBJ2-1; cdr3_nt: TGTGCCAGCTCCGAGGGGGCTGACTACAATGAGCAGTTCTTC; cdr3_aa: CASSEGADYNEQFF
clone_size: -; v_call: TRBV5-1; d_call: TRBD1; j_call: TRBJ1-5; cdr3_nt: TGCGCCAGCAGCTTGAGGACAGGGGGGTATAGCAATCAGCCCCAGCATTTT; cdr3_aa: CASSLRTGGYSNQPQHF
clone_size: -; v_call: TRBV15; d_call: -; j_call: TRBJ2-1; cdr3_nt: TGTGCCACGGCCGGGACCACAGCCACTGAGCAGTTCTTC; cdr3_aa: CATAGTTATEQFF
clone_size: -; v_call: TRBV19; d_call: -; j_call: TRBJ2-2; cdr3_nt: TGTGCCAGTAGTAGCGGGAAGAACACCGGGGAGCTGTTTTTT; cdr3_aa: CASSSGKNTGELFF
clone_size: few; v_call: TRBV27; d_call: -; j_call: TRBJ2-5; cdr3_nt: TGTGCCAGCAGTCACCGGACACCCGGGATTCGAGAGACCCAGTACTTC; cdr3_aa: CASSHRTPGIRETQYF
clone_size: -; v_call: TRBV7-2; d_call: TRBD2; j_call: TRBJ2-7; cdr3_nt: TGTGCCAGCAGCCCGACTAGCCGGGAGCAGTACTTC; cdr3_aa: CASSPTSREQYF
clone_size: -; v_call: TRBV15; d_call: -; j_call: TRBJ1-6; cdr3_nt: TGTGCCACCAGCAGAGATGGCGAGGGGAATGACTCACCCCTCCACTTT; cdr3_aa: CATSRDGEGNDSPLHF
clone_size: -; v_call: TRBV24-1; d_call: -; j_call: TRBJ2-5; cdr3_nt: TGTGCCACCAGTGAGGGACCACAAGAGACCCAGTACTTC; cdr3_aa: CATSEGPQETQYF
clone_size: -; v_call: TRBV27; d_call: -; j_call: TRBJ1-1; cdr3_nt: TGTGCCAGCAGTTTCTCTGTACCCCCTCGGACTGAAGCTTTCTTT; cdr3_aa: CASSFSVPPRTEAFF
clone_size: -; v_call: TRBV19; d_call: TRBD2; j_call: TRBJ2-1; cdr3_nt: TGTGCCAGTAGTATAGGTCCCGGGACTAGCGGGGGGAAATCGGATGAGCAGTTCTTC; cdr3_aa: CASSIGPGTSGGKSDEQFF
clone_size: -; v_call: TRBV30; d_call: -; j_call: TRBJ1-1; cdr3_nt: TGTGCCTGGAGTGTAGGGGGAAGCGGATGGAACACTGAAGCTTTCTTT; cdr3_aa: CAWSVGGSGWNTEAFF
clone_size: few; v_call: TRBV20-1; d_call: TRBD1; j_call: TRBJ1-1; cdr3_nt: TGCAGTGCTAGGCAGGGGGTCTCGAACACTGAAGCTTTCTTT; cdr3_aa: CSARQGVSNTEAFF
clone_size: few; v_call: TRBV6-5; d_call: -; j_call: TRBJ2-2; cdr3_nt: TGTGCCAGCAGTTACCTTACAGAGGAGTCCGGGGAGCTGTTTTTT; cdr3_aa: CASSYLTEESGELFF
clone_size: -; v_call: TRBV30; d_call: TRBD1; j_call: TRBJ2-7; cdr3_nt: TGTGCCTGGAGTGTCCGGGACAGACTTATCCACGAGCAGTACTTC; cdr3_aa: CAWSVRDRLIHEQYF
clone_size: -; v_call: TRBV20-1; d_call: TRBD1; j_call: TRBJ2-7; cdr3_nt: TGCAGTGCTGGAGATCCCGGGACAGGGGATACCGAGCAGTACTTC; cdr3_aa: CSAGDPGTGDTEQYF
clone_size: -; v_call: TRBV27; d_call: -; j_call: TRBJ1-5; cdr3_nt: TGTGCCAGCGCACAGTTCAATAGCAATCAGCCCCAGCATTTT; cdr3_aa: CASAQFNSNQPQHF
clone_size: -; v_call: TRBV29-1; d_call: -; j_call: TRBJ1-1; cdr3_nt: TGCAGCGTTGACAGAAGCATGAACACTGAAGCTTTCTTT; cdr3_aa: CSVDRSMNTEAFF
clone_size: -; v_call: TRBV5-4; d_call: -; j_call: TRBJ2-7; cdr3_nt: TGTGCCAGCAGCCCCCTTCGAGGGTCCTACGAGCAGTACTTC; cdr3_aa: CASSPLRGSYEQYF
clone_size: few; v_call: TRBV27; d_call: -; j_call: TRBJ1-5; cdr3_nt: TGTGCCTCCTCAGAAGGGGTCGGTCAGCCCCAGCATTTT; cdr3_aa: CASSEGVGQPQHF
clone_size: -; v_call: TRBV28; d_call: TRBD1; j_call: TRBJ1-2; cdr3_nt: TGTGCCAGCAGTACAGGGGCGGACTATGGCTACACCTTC; cdr3_aa: CASSTGADYGYTF
clone_size: -; v_call: TRBV5-1; d_call: TRBD1; j_call: TRBJ2-7; cdr3_nt: TGCGCCAGCAGCACCACCCGGGACAGGGCCCACGAGCAGTACTTC; cdr3_aa: CASSTTRDRAHEQYF
clone_size: -; v_call: TRBV5-6; d_call: -; j_call: TRBJ2-3; cdr3_nt: TGTGCCAGCAGCTTGGCCGGTCCCCTCAGGGATACGCAGTATTTT; cdr3_aa: CASSLAGPLRDTQYF
clone_size: -; v_call: TRBV12-3/TRBV12-4; d_call: -; j_call: TRBJ1-1; cdr3_nt: TGTGCCAGCAGTTCCAGCCCACGGGTTTCGAACACTGAAGCTTTCTTT; cdr3_aa: CASSSSPRVSNTEAFF
clone_size: few; v_call: TRBV19; d_call: -; j_call: TRBJ1-1; cdr3_nt: TGTGCCAGTAGTATAGGGACGGGGCAGCGGGTCGCTGAAGCTTTCTTT; cdr3_aa: CASSIGTGQRVAEAFF
clone_size: -; v_call: TRBV10-3; d_call: TRBD1; j_call: TRBJ2-3; cdr3_nt: TGTGCCATCAGTGAGTTAACAGGGGAGGATACGCAGTATTTT; cdr3_aa: CAISELTGEDTQYF